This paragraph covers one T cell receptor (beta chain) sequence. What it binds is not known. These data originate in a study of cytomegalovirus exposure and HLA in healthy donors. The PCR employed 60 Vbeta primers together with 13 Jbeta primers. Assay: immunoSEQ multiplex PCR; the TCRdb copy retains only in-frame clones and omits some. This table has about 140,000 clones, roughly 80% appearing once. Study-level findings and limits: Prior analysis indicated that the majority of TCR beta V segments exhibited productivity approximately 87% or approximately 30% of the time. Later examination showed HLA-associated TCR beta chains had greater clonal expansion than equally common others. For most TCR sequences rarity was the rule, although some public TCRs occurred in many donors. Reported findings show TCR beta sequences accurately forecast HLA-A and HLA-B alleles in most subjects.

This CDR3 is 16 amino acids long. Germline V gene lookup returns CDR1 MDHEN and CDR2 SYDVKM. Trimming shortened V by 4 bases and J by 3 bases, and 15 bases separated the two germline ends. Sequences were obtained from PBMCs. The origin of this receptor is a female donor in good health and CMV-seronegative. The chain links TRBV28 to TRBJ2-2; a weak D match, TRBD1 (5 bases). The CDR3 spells CASSYQGLKYTGELFF. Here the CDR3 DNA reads TGTGCCAGCAGTTATCAGGGTCTTAAGTACACCGGGGAGCTGTTTTTT.